The 10 T cell receptor beta chains below come from one sample, sequenced in a study of T cells expressing NK-cell markers. TCRdb reprocessed the 5' RACE reads, with one entry per CDR3 protein and no DNA. The repertoire table contains some 110,000 distinct CDR3 sequences. The sequencing sample was made of blood T cells: a sorted CD56 or NKG2C T cell subset, CD4+ or CD8+ T cells, or bulk PBMC T cells (not recorded which). The source is a woman aged 18-70 years in good health.

The chain couples TRBV4-3 to TRBJ2-1. Germline assignment: CDR1 LGHNA and CDR2 YSLEER. This CDR3 has 17 amino acids. The CDR3 loop reads CASSQELSGFSYNEQFF.

V and J are TRBV13 and TRBJ2-5; TCRdb proposes TRBD1, but this gene call is untestable without DNA. This CDR3 spans 15 amino acids. CDR1 is PRHDT and CDR2 is FYEKMQ in the germline V gene (reference sequence). The CDR3 loop reads CASSFSGTIQETQYF.

V and J are TRBV29-1 and TRBJ2-5; the D call from TCRdb, TRBD2, cannot be confirmed without DNA. Germline V gene sequence: CDR1 SQVTM, CDR2 ANQGSEA. The CDR3 is made up of 13 amino acids. The CDR3 protein is CSVEGLPKETQYF. The whole variable domain, remainder taken from reference TRBV29-1 and TRBJ2-5, is SAVISQKPSRDICQRGTSLTIQCQVDSQVTMMFWYRQQPGQSLTLIATANQGSEATYESGFVIDKFPISRPNLTFSTLTVSNMSPEDSSIYLCSVEGLPKETQYFGPGTRLLVL.

This chain joins TRBV29-1 and TRBJ2-1; TCRdb names TRBD1, which stays unverified in the absence of DNA. The germline V gene encodes CDR1 SQVTM and CDR2 ANQGSEA. The CDR3 totals 13 residues. CDR3: CSALGTDDNEQFF.

The J gene is TRBJ1-5, the V gene TRBV10-2; TCRdb picks TRBD1, but there is no DNA to check that call. This CDR3 comprises 15 residues. The germline gives CDR1 WSHSY, CDR2 SAAADI. CDR3 in amino acids: CASSPGGLWDQPQHF.

CDR3: CASSFRDRHTEAFF. The genes are TRBV6-5 and TRBJ1-1; TCRdb picks TRBD1, but there is no DNA to check that call. This CDR3 is built from 14 residues. Germline CDR1 and CDR2: MNHEY and SVGAGI.

The genes are TRBV9 and TRBJ2-1; absent DNA, TCRdb's TRBD1 call cannot be checked. The CDR3 is 13 residues long. The germline CDR1 and CDR2 sequences are SGDLS and YYNGEE. CDR3 sequence reads: CASSVVSGNEQFF. Filled out from reference TRBV9 and TRBJ2-1, the complete variable domain reads DSGVTQTPKHLITATGQRVTLRCSPRSGDLSVYWYQQSLDQGLQFLIQYYNGEERAKGNILERFSAQQFPDLHSELNLSSLELGDSALYFCASSVVSGNEQFFGPGTRLTVL.

V gene TRBV7-8 combines with J gene TRBJ2-5; TCRdb selects TRBD1, and the lack of DNA leaves this call unchecked. Germline V gives CDR1 SGHVS, CDR2 FQNEAQ. The CDR3 loop spans 16 amino acids. This CDR3 reads CASSPTGGRPQETQYF.

The CDR3 protein is CASTSGNAYNEQFF. This chain uses TRBV7-9 with TRBJ2-1. Germline CDR1 reads SEHNR; CDR2 reads FQNEAQ (reference sequence). This CDR3 spans 14 amino acids.

The chain has TRBV29-1 and TRBJ2-7. CDR3 size: 13 residues. Germline CDR1 is SQVTM and CDR2 is ANQGSEA. Here the CDR3 reads CSVVRGYSYEQYF.